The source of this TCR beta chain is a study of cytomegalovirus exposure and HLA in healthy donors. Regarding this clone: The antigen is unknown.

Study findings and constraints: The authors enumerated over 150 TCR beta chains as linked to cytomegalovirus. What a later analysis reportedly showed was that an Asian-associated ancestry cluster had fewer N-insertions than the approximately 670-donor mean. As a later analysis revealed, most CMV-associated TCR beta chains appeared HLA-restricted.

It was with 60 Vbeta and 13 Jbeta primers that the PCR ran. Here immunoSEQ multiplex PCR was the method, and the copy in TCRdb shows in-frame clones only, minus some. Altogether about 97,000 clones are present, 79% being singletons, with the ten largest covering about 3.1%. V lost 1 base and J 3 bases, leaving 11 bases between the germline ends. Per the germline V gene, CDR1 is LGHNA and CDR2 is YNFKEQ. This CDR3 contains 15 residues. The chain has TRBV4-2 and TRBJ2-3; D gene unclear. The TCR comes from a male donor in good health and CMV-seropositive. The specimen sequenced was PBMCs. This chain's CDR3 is CASSQGFDLTDTQYF. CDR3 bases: TGTGCCAGCAGCCAAGGATTTGACTTAACAGATACGCAGTATTTT.